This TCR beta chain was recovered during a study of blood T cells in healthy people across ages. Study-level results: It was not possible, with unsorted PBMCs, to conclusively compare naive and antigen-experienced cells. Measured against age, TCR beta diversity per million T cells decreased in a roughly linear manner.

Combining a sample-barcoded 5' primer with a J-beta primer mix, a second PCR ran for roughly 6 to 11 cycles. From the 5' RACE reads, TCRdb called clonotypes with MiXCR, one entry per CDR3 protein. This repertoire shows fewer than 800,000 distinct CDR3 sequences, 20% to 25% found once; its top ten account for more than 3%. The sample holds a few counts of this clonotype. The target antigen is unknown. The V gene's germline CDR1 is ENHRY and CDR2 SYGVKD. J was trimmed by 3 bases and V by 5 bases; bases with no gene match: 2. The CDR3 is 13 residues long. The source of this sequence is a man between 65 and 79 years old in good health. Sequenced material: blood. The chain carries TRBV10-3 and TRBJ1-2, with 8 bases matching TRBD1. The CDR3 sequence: CAISKGQDYGYTF. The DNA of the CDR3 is TGTGCCATCAGTAAGGGACAGGACTATGGCTACACCTTC.